This entry lists 10 T cell receptor beta chains sequenced from one sample in a study of immune characterization of retroperitoneal liposarcoma. TCRdb passed the PCR reads through MiXCR, listing each CDR3 protein once. Of around 19,000 distinct CDR3 sequences listed, 35% to 40% were seen once; the top ten hold around 7.4%. Sequencing input: blood. These receptors came from a male donor with retroperitoneal liposarcoma.

Sample share makes this clonotype medium-sized. The CDR3 spells CASSLRTDTREYF. CDR3 nucleotides: TGTGCCAGCAGCCTACGGACGGATACCAGGGAGTACTTC. This chain connects TRBV7-3 to TRBJ2-5; weak D call: TRBD1 (5 bases). The CDR3 is made up of 13 amino acids. The germline CDR1 and CDR2 sequences are SGHTA and FQGTGA. Trimming took off 5 bases at V and 12 bases at J, with 19 bases between the two ends.

This clonotype was seen a handful of times. This CDR3 reads CASSPGLESDEQFF. The CDR3 DNA sequence: TGCGCCAGCAGTCCTGGACTAGAAAGCGATGAGCAGTTCTTC. The chain employs TRBV10-1 and TRBJ2-1; 7 bases line up with TRBD2. CDR3 length: 14 residues. CDR1 is WNHNN, CDR2 SYGVQD, per germline (reference sequence). The V segment lost 5 bases and the J segment 8 bases; nucleotides outside the gene matches: 9.

CDR3 DNA: TGCGCCAGCAGGCCCGGGACAGACTCCTACGAGCAGTACTTC. Translation: CASRPGTDSYEQYF. The rearrangement links TRBV4-1 to TRBJ2-7; the match to TRBD1 covers 7 bases. CDR3 length equals 14 residues. V was pared by 6 bases and J by 0 bases, with 5 bases of the junction left unmatched. Germline V CDR1 and CDR2: MGHRA, YSYEKL.

This clonotype was found a few times. The V and J genes are TRBV11-3 and TRBJ2-1; possibly TRBD1 or TRBD2 for D (5 bases each). The CDR3 has 15 amino acids. The V end was cut by 1 base, the J end by 5 bases, with 12 bases between. Per germline, CDR1 SGHNT and CDR2 YENEEA. CDR3 protein: CASSLVGLGDNEQFF. The CDR3 bases are TGTGCCAGCAGCTTAGTTGGGCTGGGGGACAATGAGCAGTTCTTC. Variable domain in full (rest from reference TRBV11-3 and TRBJ2-1): EAGVVQSPRYKIIEKKQPVAFWCNPISGHNTLYWYLQNLGQGPELLIRYENEEAVDDSQLPKDRFSAERLKGVDSTLKIQPAELGDSAVYLCASSLVGLGDNEQFFGPGTRLTVL.

This clonotype was counted many times. The chain recombines TRBV6-1 with TRBJ2-3; possible D gene TRBD1, 6 bases. Germline values: CDR1 MNHNS, CDR2 SASEGT. The CDR3 is 14 amino acids. The V end lost 4 bases, the J end lost 3 bases, and 11 bases lay between the germline ends. CDR3 loop: CASSAGAITDTQYF. CDR3 DNA: TGTGCCAGCAGTGCAGGGGCCATTACAGATACGCAGTATTTT.

This chain joins TRBV7-3 and TRBJ2-5; TRBD2 might be the D (5 bases). CDR3 size: 17 residues. V lost 5 bases and J 11 bases, leaving 30 bases between the germline ends. Germline V lookup: CDR1 SGHTA, CDR2 FQGTGA. The CDR3: CASSPPGEGAPRDEQYF. The DNA for the CDR3 is TGTGCCAGCAGCCCCCCCGGGGAAGGCGCCCCAAGGGATGAGCAGTACTTC.

This clonotype has more than one count but fewer than ten. The genes are TRBV27 and TRBJ2-6, with a tentative D call TRBD1 (5 bases). CDR1 is MNHEY and CDR2 is SMNVEV in the germline V gene (reference sequence). V was shortened by 2 bases and J by 2 bases, with 10 bases between the two germline ends. This CDR3 comprises 16 residues. CDR3 in DNA: TGTGCCAGCAGTTTAAGACAGACCACTGGGGCCAACGTCCTGACTTTC. Amino acid sequence: CASSLRQTTGANVLTF.

V is TRBV7-6 and J is TRBJ2-1; a possible D gene is TRBD2 (6 bases). Near its end, the DNA agrees better with TRBJ2-5, so the J call may be wrong. The CDR3 covers 13 residues. Germline CDR1 is SGHVS and CDR2 is FNYEAQ. The CDR3 DNA is TGTGCCAGCAGCTTAGCGGGACTGAAGACCCAGTACTTC. It translates to CASSLAGLKTQYF.

The table lists this clonotype with a few counts. The chain links TRBV4-1 to TRBJ2-2; 7 bases are a match to TRBD2. J gave up 5 bases and V 2 bases, and 2 bases lay outside the gene matches. Germline assignment: CDR1 MGHRA and CDR2 YSYEKL. The CDR3 totals 14 residues. The CDR3 bases are TGCGCCAGCAGCCAACTGGGAGGGACCGGGGAGCTGTTTTTT. This translates into CASSQLGGTGELFF.

V usage is TRBV12-3 or TRBV12-4 and J usage is TRBJ1-5, with D uncertain. The CDR3 has 12 residues. V was clipped by 3 bases and J by 7 bases, with 7 bases between them. The CDR3 DNA reads as TGTGCCAGCAGTTTGCTTGGGCAGCCCCAGCATTTT. As protein: CASSLLGQPQHF.